This TCR beta chain was recorded in a study of technical replicates of blood from a handful of donors. Only in-frame clones appear in the TCRdb table, and some are missing; sequencing was by immunoSEQ multiplex PCR. The sample gives about 100,000 clones, 85% to 95% of which show up once; approximately 0.36% is in the top ten. This clone was observed once. The CDR3 sequence is 16 residues long. The ends were cut back, 1 base at V and 0 bases at J, with 10 bases in the middle. Germline V CDR1 and CDR2: MGHRA, YSYEKL. The receptor's source is a human donor in good health. The sequenced sample was T cells isolated from PBMCs. This rearrangement joins TRBV4-1 to TRBJ1-3; a possible D gene is TRBD1 (6 bases). The CDR3 protein is CASSQVQGSSGNTIYF. The CDR3 region has the DNA TGCGCCAGCAGCCAAGTGCAGGGGAGCTCTGGAAACACCATATATTTT.